This T cell receptor (beta chain) came from a study of identical twins. This clonotype has more than one count but fewer than ten. Losses at the gene ends were 5 bases for V and 5 bases for J; bases not matched to a gene: 8. The CDR3 is made up of 14 amino acids. CDR1 MNHEY and CDR2 SMNVEV come from the germline V gene (reference sequence). A template switching step contributed a universal primer site, while unique molecular identifiers were present in the cDNA. TCRdb reprocessed the 5' RACE reads via MiXCR and lists one record per CDR3 protein. The sample lists hundreds of thousands of distinct CDR3 sequences, 10% to 15% occurring once. The same sample was also used in a study of yellow fever vaccine responses in identical twins. That report adds: Vaccine-induced T cell responses in twins were reportedly observed to appear partly convergent, partly personalized.

Sample: CD8+ T cells sorted from blood. This clonotype originated in a woman younger than 30 in good health. V is TRBV27 and J is TRBJ2-5; the match to TRBD2 covers 7 bases. CDR3 DNA: TGTGCCAGCAGTGCCCTTATCGGGAGGGAGACCCAGTACTTC. It encodes CASSALIGRETQYF.